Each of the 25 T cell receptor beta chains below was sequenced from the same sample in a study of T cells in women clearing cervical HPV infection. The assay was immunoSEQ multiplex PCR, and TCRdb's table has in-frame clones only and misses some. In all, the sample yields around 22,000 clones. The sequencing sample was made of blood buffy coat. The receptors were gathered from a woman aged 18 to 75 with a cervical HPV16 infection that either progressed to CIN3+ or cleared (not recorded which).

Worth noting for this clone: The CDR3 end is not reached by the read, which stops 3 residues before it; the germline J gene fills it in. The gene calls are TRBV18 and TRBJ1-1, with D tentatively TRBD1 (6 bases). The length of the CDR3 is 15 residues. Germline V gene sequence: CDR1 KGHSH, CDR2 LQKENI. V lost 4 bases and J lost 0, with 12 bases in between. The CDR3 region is CASSQTGTLNTEAFF. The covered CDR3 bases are TGTGCCAGCTCACAGACCGGGACACTGAACACTGAA.

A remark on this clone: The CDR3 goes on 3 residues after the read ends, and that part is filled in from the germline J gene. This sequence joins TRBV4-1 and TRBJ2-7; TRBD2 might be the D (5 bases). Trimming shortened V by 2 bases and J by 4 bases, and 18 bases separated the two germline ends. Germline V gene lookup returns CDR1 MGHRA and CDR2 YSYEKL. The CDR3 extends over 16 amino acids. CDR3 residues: CASSQPGSSKRYEQYF. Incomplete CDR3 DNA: TGCGCCAGCAGCCAACCGGGATCTTCGAAGCGGTACGAG.

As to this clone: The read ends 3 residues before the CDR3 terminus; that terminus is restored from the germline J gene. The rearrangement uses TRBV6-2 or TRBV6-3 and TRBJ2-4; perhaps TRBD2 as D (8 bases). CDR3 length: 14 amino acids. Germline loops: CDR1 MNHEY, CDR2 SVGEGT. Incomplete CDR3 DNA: TGTGCCACCGGGGGGGACAGAGAGAACTATGGT. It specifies CATGGDRENYG. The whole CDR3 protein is CATGGDRENYGQYF.

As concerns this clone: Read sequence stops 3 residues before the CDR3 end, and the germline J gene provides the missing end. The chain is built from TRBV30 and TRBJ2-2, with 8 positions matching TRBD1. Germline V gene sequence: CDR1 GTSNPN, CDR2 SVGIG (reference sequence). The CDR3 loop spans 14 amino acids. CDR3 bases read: TGTGCCTGGAGCCACGGACAGGGATTCGAAAAG. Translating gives CAWSHGQGFEK. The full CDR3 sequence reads CAWSHGQGFEKLFF.

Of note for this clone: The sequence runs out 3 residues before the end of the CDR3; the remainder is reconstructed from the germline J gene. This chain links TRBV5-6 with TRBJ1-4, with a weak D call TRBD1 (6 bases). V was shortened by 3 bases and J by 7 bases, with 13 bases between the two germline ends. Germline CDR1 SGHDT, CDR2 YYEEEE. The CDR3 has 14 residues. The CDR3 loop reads CASSSYGQLEKLFF. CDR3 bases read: TGTGCCAGCAGCTCTTACGGACAGCTTGAAAAA.

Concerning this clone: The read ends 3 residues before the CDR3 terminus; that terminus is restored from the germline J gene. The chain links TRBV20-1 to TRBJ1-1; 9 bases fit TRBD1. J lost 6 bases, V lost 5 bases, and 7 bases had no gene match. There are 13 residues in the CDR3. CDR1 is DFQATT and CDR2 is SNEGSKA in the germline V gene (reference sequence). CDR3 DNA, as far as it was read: TGCAGTGCTGGGGACAGGGAGGGGTCTGAA. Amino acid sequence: CSAGDREGSE. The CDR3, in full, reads CSAGDREGSEAFF.

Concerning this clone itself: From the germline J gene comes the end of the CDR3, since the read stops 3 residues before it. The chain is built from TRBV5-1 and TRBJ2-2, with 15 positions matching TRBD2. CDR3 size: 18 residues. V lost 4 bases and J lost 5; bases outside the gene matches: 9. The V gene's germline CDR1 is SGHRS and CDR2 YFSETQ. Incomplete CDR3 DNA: TGCGCCAGCAGCCTCATCAGGGGGACTAGCGGGAGGACCGGGGAG. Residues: CASSLIRGTSGRTGE. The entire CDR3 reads CASSLIRGTSGRTGELFF.

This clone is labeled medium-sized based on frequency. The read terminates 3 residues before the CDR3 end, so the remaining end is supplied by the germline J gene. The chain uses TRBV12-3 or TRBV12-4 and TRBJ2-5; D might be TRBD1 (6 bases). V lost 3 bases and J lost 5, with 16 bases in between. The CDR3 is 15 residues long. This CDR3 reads CASSFQFGQGETQYF. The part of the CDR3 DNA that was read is TGTGCCAGCAGTTTTCAGTTCGGCCAGGGGGAGACC.

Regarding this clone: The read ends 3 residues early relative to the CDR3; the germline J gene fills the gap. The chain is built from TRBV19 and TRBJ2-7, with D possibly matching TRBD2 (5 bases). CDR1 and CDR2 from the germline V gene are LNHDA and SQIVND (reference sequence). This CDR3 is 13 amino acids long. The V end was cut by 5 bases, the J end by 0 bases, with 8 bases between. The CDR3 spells CASSATSSYEQYF. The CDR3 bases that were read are TGTGCCAGTAGTGCCACTAGCTCCTACGAG. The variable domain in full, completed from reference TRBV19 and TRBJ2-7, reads DGGITQSPKYLFRKEGQNVTLSCEQNLNHDAMYWYRQDPGQGLRLIYYSQIVNDFQKGDIAEGYSVSREKKESFPLTVTSAQKNPTAFYLCASSATSSYEQYFGPGTRLTVT.

The DNA read from the CDR3 is TGTGCCAGCAGCCGGGACAGGGGAACTGAA. It specifies CASSRDRGTE. The whole CDR3 reads CASSRDRGTEAFF. The rearrangement uses TRBV11-2 and TRBJ1-1; 10 bases align to TRBD1. The read gets to within 3 residues of the CDR3 end, and the germline J gene fills in the rest. Trimming at V came to 5 bases and at J to 5 bases, leaving 2 bases not matched to a gene. This CDR3 has 13 residues. Germline V gene lookup returns CDR1 SGHAT and CDR2 FQNNGV.

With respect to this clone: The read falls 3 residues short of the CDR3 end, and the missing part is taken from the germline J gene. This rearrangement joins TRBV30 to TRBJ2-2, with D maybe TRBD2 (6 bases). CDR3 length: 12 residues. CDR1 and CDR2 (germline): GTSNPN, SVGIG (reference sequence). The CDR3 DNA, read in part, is TGTGCCTGGAGTCCGGAGGGGCAGGGG. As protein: CAWSPEGQG. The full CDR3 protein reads CAWSPEGQGLFF.

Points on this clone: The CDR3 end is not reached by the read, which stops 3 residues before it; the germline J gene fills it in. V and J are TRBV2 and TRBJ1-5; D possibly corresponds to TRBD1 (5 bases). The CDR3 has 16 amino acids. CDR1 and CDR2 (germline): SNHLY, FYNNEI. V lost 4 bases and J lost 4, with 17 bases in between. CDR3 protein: CASSADRRSPNQPQHF. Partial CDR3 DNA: TGTGCCAGCAGTGCAGACAGACGATCCCCTAATCAGCCC. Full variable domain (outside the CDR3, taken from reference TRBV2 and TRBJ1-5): EPEVTQTPSHQVTQMGQEVILRCVPISNHLYFYWYRQILGQKVEFLVSFYNNEISEKSEIFDDQFSVERPDGSNFTLKIRSTKLEDSAMYFCASSADRRSPNQPQHFGDGTRLSIL.

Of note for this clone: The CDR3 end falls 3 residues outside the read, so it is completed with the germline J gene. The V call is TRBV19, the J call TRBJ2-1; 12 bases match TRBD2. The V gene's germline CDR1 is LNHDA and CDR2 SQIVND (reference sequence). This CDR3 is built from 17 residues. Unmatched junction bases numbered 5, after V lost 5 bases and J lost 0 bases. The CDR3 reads CASSETSGRSSYNEQFF. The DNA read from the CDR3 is TGTGCCAGTAGTGAGACTAGCGGGAGAAGCTCCTACAATGAG.

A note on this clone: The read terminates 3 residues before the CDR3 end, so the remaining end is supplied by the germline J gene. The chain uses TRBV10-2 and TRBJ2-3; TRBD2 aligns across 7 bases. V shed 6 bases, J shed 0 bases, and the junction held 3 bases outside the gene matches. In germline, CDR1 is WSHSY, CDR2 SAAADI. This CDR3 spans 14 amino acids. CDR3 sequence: CASSNSGSTDTQYF. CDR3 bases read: TGCGCCAGCAGCAATAGCGGGAGCACAGATACG.

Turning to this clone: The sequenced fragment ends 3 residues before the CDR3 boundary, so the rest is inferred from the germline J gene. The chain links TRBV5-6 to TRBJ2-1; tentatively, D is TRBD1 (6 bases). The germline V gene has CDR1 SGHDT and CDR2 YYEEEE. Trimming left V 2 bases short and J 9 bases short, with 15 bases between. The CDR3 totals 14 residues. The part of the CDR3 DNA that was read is TGTGCCAGCAGCTTACCCGGACAGCTTACTGAG. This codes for CASSLPGQLTE. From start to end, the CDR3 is CASSLPGQLTEQFF.

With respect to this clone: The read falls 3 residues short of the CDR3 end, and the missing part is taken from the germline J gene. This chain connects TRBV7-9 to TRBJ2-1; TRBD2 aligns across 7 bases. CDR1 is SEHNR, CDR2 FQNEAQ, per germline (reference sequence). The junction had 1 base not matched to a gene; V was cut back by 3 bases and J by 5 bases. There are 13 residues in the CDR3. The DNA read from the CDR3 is TGTGCCAGCAGCTTGAGCGGGGACAATGAG. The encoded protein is CASSLSGDNE. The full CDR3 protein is CASSLSGDNEQFF.

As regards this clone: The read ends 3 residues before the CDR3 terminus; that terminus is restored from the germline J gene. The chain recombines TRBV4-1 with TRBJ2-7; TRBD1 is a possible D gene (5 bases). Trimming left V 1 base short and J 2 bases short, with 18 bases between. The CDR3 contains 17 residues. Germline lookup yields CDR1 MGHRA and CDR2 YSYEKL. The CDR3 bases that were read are TGCGCCAGCAGCCAAGGGTGGGGCGAGGCAAGTACCTACGAG. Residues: CASSQGWGEASTYE. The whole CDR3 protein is CASSQGWGEASTYEQYF.

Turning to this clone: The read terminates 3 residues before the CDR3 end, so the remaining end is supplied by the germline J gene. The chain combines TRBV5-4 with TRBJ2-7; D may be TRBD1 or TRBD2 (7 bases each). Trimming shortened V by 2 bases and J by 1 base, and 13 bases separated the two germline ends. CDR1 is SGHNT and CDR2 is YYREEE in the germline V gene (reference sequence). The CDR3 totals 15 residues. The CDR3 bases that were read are TGTGCCAGCAGCTTCAGGGAGGGGGCTTCCTACGAG. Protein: CASSFREGASYE. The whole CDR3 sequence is CASSFREGASYEQYF. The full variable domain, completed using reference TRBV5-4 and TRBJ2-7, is ETGVTQSPTHLIKTRGQQVTLRCSSQSGHNTVSWYQQALGQGPQFIFQYYREEENGRGNFPPRFSGLQFPNYSSELNVNALELDDSALYLCASSFREGASYEQYFGPGTRLTVT.

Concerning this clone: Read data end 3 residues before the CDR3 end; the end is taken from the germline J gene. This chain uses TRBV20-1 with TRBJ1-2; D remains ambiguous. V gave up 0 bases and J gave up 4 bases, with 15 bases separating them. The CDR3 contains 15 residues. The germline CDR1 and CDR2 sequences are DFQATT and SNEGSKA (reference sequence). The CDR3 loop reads CSARDVAALPYGYTF. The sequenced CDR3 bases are TGCAGTGCTAGAGATGTCGCAGCGCTACCCTATGGC.

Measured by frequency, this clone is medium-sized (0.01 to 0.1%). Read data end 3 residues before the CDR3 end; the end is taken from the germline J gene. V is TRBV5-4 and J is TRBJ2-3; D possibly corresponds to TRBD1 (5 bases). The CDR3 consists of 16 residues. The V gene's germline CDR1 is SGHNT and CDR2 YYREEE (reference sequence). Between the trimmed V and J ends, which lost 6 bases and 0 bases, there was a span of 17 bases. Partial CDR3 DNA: TGTGCCAGCAAGTCCTTAGTGCAGGGTAGCACAGATACG. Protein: CASKSLVQGSTDT. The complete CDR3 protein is CASKSLVQGSTDTQYF. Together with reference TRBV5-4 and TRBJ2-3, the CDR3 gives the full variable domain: ETGVTQSPTHLIKTRGQQVTLRCSSQSGHNTVSWYQQALGQGPQFIFQYYREEENGRGNFPPRFSGLQFPNYSSELNVNALELDDSALYLCASKSLVQGSTDTQYFGPGTRLTVL.

The part of the CDR3 DNA that was read is TGTGCCAGCTCAGCACAGGTCCCGGGGGAAAAG. It codes for CASSAQVPGEK. The full CDR3 is CASSAQVPGEKLFF. The rearrangement links TRBV18 to TRBJ2-2; D possibly corresponds to TRBD2 (6 bases). The sequenced fragment ends 3 residues before the CDR3 boundary, so the rest is inferred from the germline J gene. Germline loops: CDR1 KGHSH, CDR2 LQKENI. The CDR3 loop spans 14 amino acids.

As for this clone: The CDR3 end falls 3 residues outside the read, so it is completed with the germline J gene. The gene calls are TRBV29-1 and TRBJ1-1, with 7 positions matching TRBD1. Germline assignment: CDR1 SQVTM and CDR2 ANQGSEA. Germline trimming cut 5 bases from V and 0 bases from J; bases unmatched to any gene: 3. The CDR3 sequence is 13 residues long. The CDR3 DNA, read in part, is TGCAGCGTTATGACAGGGATGAACACTGAA. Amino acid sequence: CSVMTGMNTE. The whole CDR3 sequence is CSVMTGMNTEAFF.

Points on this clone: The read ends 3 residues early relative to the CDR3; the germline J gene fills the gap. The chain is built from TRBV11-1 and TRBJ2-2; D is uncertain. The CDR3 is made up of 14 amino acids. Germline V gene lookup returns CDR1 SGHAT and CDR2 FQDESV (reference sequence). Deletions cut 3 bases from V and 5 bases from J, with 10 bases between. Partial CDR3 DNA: TGTGCCAGCAGCTTTAAACTCTCGACCGGGGAG. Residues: CASSFKLSTGE. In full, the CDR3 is CASSFKLSTGELFF.

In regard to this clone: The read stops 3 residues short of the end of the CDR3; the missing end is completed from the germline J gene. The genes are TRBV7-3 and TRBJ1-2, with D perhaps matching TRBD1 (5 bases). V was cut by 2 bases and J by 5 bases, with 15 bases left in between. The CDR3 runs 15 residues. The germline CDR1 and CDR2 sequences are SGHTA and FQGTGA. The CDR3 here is CASSLGPPDRYGYTF. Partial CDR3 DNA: TGTGCCAGCAGCTTAGGACCCCCCGACAGATATGGC. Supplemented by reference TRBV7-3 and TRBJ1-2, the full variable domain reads GAGVSQTPSNKVTEKGKYVELRCDPISGHTALYWYRQSLGQGPEFLIYFQGTGAADDSGLPNDRFFAVRPEGSVSTLKIQRTERGDSAVYLCASSLGPPDRYGYTFGSGTRLTVV.

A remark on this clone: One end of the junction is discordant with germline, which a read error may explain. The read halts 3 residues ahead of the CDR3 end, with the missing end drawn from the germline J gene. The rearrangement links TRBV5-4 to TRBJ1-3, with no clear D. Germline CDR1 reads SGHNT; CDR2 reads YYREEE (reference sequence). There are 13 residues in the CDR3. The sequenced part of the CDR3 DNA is TGTGCCAGCAGCTTGGAGACTGGAAACACG. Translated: CASSLETGNT. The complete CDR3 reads CASSLETGNTIYF.